These 30 T cell receptor beta chains were sequenced from one sample in a study of T cells in Graves' hyperthyroidism and ophthalmopathy. Amplification yielded TCR beta CDR3 regions, with RNA transcripts as the source. Initially, a first-round RT-PCR of the TCR CDR3 employed the HTBI primer set. TCRdb used MiXCR to reprocess the multiplex PCR reads, holding one entry per CDR3 protein. The table shows approximately 500,000 distinct CDR3 sequences, with 40% to 55% occurring only once. The specimen sequenced was peripheral blood or thyroid tissue (not recorded which). These TCRs come from a woman aged 18 to 35 with Graves' hyperthyroidism.

This clonotype came up many times. The chain joins TRBV19 to TRBJ1-4; D may be TRBD1 (5 bases). The V gene lost 3 bases and the J gene lost 6 bases, with 11 bases spanning the gap. Germline loops: CDR1 LNHDA, CDR2 SQIVND (reference sequence). This CDR3 has 14 residues. The CDR3 DNA is TGTGCCAGTAGTATGTTGGGGGGGGATGAAAAACTGTTTTTT. This encodes CASSMLGGDEKLFF.

This clonotype occurred many times. This chain connects TRBV2 to TRBJ2-2, with 12 bases that match TRBD1. Looked up from germline, CDR1 is SNHLY and CDR2 is FYNNEI. The ends lost 10 bases at V and 4 bases at J; junction bases unmatched: 16. The CDR3 consists of 18 residues. CDR3 DNA sequence: TGTGCCACCTGGCCGGGACAGGGGGCAGGAGAGGTCACCGGGGAGCTGTTTTTT. Encoded protein: CATWPGQGAGEVTGELFF.

Regarding this clonotype: One junction end does not reproduce the germline sequence, and a read error may be involved. The J gene is TRBJ2-4, the V gene TRBV10-2; TRBD1 agrees at 9 bases. There are 16 residues in the CDR3. Looked up from germline, CDR1 is WSHSY and CDR2 is SAAADI. CDR3 amino acids: CASSTGGLVDVNIRYF. The CDR3 region has the DNA TGCGCCAGCAGTACAGGGGGCTTGGTTGACGTGAACATTCGGTACTTC.

This clonotype was recorded a few times. The chain combines TRBV7-2 with TRBJ2-7; possibly TRBD1 for D (5 bases). The CDR3 totals 14 residues. V lost 5 bases and J lost 3, with 14 bases in between. Germline CDR1 is SGHTA and CDR2 is FQGNSA. The CDR3: CASSLRAGIYEQYF. The DNA of the CDR3 is TGTGCCAGCAGCCTCAGGGCAGGGATCTACGAGCAGTACTTC.

The chain is built from TRBV2 and TRBJ2-7; D is perhaps TRBD2 (5 bases). Germline V gives CDR1 SNHLY, CDR2 FYNNEI. The V end lost 6 bases, the J end lost 6 bases, and 18 bases lay between the germline ends. This CDR3 contains 14 residues. CDR3 loop: CASRTEGPGSEQYF. Written as DNA, the CDR3 is TGTGCCAGCAGGACCGAAGGACCGGGGTCCGAGCAGTACTTC.

Of note for this clonotype: A single base separates this from a much larger clone, so it may be a read error. This chain connects TRBV7-9 to TRBJ1-1; weak D call: TRBD1 (5 bases). This CDR3 is 16 amino acids long. Per the germline V gene, CDR1 is SEHNR and CDR2 is FQNEAQ (reference sequence). Trimming pared 5 bases from V and 2 bases from J, leaving 18 bases between. CDR3 amino acids: CASSQAGPRDNTEAFF. The CDR3 coding sequence is TGTGCCAGCAGCCAGGCAGGTCCCAGGGATAACACTGAAGCTTTCTTT. Full variable domain (remainder filled in from reference TRBV7-9 and TRBJ1-1): DTGVSQNPRHKITKRGQNVTFRCDPISEHNRLYWYRQTLGQGPEFLTYFQNEAQLEKSRLLSDRFSAERPKGSFSTLEIQRTEQGDSAMYLCASSQAGPRDNTEAFFGQGTRLTVV.

This clonotype was counted a few times. J is TRBJ1-5 and V is TRBV3-1; D ambiguous. The CDR3 spans 15 residues. Deletions cut 0 bases from V and 5 bases from J, with 11 bases between. Per germline, CDR1 LGHDT and CDR2 YNNKEL (reference sequence). The CDR3 loop reads CASSQDSGVYQPQHF. CDR3 nucleotides: TGTGCCAGCAGCCAAGATTCCGGGGTTTATCAGCCCCAGCATTTT.

V gene TRBV20-1 combines with J gene TRBJ2-7; 7 bases fit TRBD2. This CDR3 contains 14 residues. V shed 6 bases and J 2 bases; nucleotides not matched to a gene: 10. Looked up from germline, CDR1 is DFQATT and CDR2 is SNEGSKA (reference sequence). The CDR3 nucleotides are TGCAGTGCCCTTACCCCTAGCGGAACCTACGAGCAGTACTTC. Amino acids: CSALTPSGTYEQYF.

This clonotype came up a few times. This chain joins TRBV2 and TRBJ2-5; 9 bases line up with TRBD1. The CDR3 runs to 13 residues. The germline gives CDR1 SNHLY, CDR2 FYNNEI. Germline trimming cut 5 bases from V and 4 bases from J; bases unmatched to any gene: 2. Here the CDR3 reads CASSTDRGETQYF. CDR3 bases: TGTGCCAGCAGTACGGACAGGGGAGAGACCCAGTACTTC.

The chain uses TRBV2 and TRBJ2-7; the match to TRBD2 covers 14 bases. CDR3 length: 18 amino acids. The V gene's germline CDR1 is SNHLY and CDR2 FYNNEI. V lost 0 bases, J lost 6 bases, and 10 bases stayed unmatched. The CDR3 region is CASSEAGLAGVMGSEQYF. The CDR3 DNA sequence: TGTGCCAGCAGTGAAGCGGGACTAGCGGGAGTCATGGGAAGCGAGCAGTACTTC.

The V call is TRBV20-1, the J call TRBJ2-2, with D perhaps matching TRBD1 (6 bases). CDR3 length: 13 residues. In germline, CDR1 is DFQATT, CDR2 SNEGSKA (reference sequence). V lost 1 base, J lost 7 bases, and 10 bases lay in between. CDR3 in amino acids: CSARVQGNGELFF. CDR3 DNA sequence: TGCAGTGCTAGAGTACAGGGCAACGGGGAGCTGTTTTTT.

This clonotype came up a few times. V gene TRBV2 combines with J gene TRBJ2-1; D is perhaps TRBD1 (5 bases). V was cut by 4 bases and J by 7 bases, with 5 bases left in between. CDR1 is SNHLY, CDR2 FYNNEI, per germline. The CDR3 sequence is 11 residues long. CDR3 amino acids: CASSGQNEQFF. For the CDR3, the DNA is TGTGCCAGCAGTGGACAGAATGAGCAGTTCTTC.

In this sample, this clonotype turned up many times. This sequence joins TRBV7-8 and TRBJ2-7; 11 nucleotides match TRBD2. The CDR3 length is 14 residues. Per the germline V gene, CDR1 is SGHVS and CDR2 is FQNEAQ. Trimming removed 8 bases from V and 1 base from J; junction bases left unmatched: 4. CDR3 sequence: CASRWTSGSYEQYF. The CDR3 DNA follows: TGTGCCAGCCGATGGACTAGCGGGTCCTACGAGCAGTACTTC. Combining the CDR3 with reference TRBV7-8 and TRBJ2-7 gives the whole variable domain GAGVSQSPRYKVAKRGQDVALRCDPISGHVSLFWYQQALGQGPEFLTYFQNEAQLDKSGLPSDRFFAERPEGSVSTLKIQRTQQEDSAVYLCASRWTSGSYEQYFGPGTRLTVT.

This clonotype was observed many times. The chain employs TRBV15 and TRBJ1-5, with 10 bases identical to TRBD1. Looked up from germline, CDR1 is LNHNV and CDR2 is YYDKDF (reference sequence). This CDR3 region has 17 residues. Trimming cost V 3 bases and J 0 bases; bases outside gene matches: 5. CDR3 sequence reads: CATSRGQGMDSNQPQHF. The CDR3 region has the DNA TGTGCCACCAGCAGGGGACAGGGGATGGATAGCAATCAGCCCCAGCATTTT. Full variable domain (outside the CDR3, taken from reference TRBV15 and TRBJ1-5): DAMVIQNPRYQVTQFGKPVTLSCSQTLNHNVMYWYQQKSSQAPKLLFHYYDKDFNNEADTPDNFQSRRPNTSFCFLDIRSPGLGDTAMYLCATSRGQGMDSNQPQHFGDGTRLSIL.

This sequence joins TRBV29-1 and TRBJ1-1, with D unclear. Trimming removed 8 bases from V and 1 base from J, with 11 bases in between. The CDR3 runs 12 residues. Germline V lookup: CDR1 SQVTM, CDR2 ANQGSEA. CDR3 in amino acids: CSFRPGNTEAFF. As DNA, the CDR3 is TGCAGCTTTCGTCCAGGGAACACTGAAGCTTTCTTT. Filled out from reference TRBV29-1 and TRBJ1-1, the complete variable domain reads SAVISQKPSRDICQRGTSLTIQCQVDSQVTMMFWYRQQPGQSLTLIATANQGSEATYESGFVIDKFPISRPNLTFSTLTVSNMSPEDSSIYLCSFRPGNTEAFFGQGTRLTVV.

As concerns this clonotype: One base away lies a much larger clone, so this may be a sequencing read error. The chain combines TRBV6-2 or TRBV6-3 with TRBJ1-5; tentatively, D is TRBD1 (5 bases). The J call is in doubt because the DNA end fits TRBJ2-3 better. Per germline, CDR1 MNHEY and CDR2 SVGEGT. The CDR3 has 15 amino acids. CDR3 amino acids: CASTVVQGSNQPQYF. CDR3 in DNA: TGTGCCAGCACCGTGGTTCAGGGAAGCAATCAGCCCCAGTATTTT.

Only a few counts were recorded for this clonotype. One junction end disagrees with the germline gene, perhaps due to a read error. The chain joins TRBV29-1 to TRBJ2-1; TRBD1 might be the D (6 bases). The CDR3 is 11 amino acids. The germline V gene has CDR1 SQVTM and CDR2 ANQGSEA. CDR3 sequence (DNA): TGCAGCGTAGCCACAGGGTTTTGGATTCTCTTC. The encoded protein is CSVATGFWILF.

This chain uses TRBV10-1 with TRBJ2-2; 7 nucleotides agree with TRBD2. Trimming removed 2 bases from V and 4 bases from J; junction bases left unmatched: 1. Germline V gene lookup returns CDR1 WNHNN and CDR2 SYGVQD (reference sequence). The CDR3 consists of 14 residues. CDR3 coding DNA: TGCGCCAGCAGTGAGCGGGAGGCCACCGGGGAGCTGTTTTTT. Amino acids: CASSEREATGELFF.

The table lists this clonotype with many counts. The V and J genes are TRBV12-3 or TRBV12-4 and TRBJ2-7; D remains unclear. V dropped 10 bases and J dropped 5 bases, with 9 bases sitting between them. The CDR3 has 10 residues. CDR3 DNA: TGTGCCACCGATATGAACGAGCAGTACTTC. Protein sequence: CATDMNEQYF.

The V and J genes are TRBV29-1 and TRBJ2-7, with 10 bases aligning to TRBD2. The length of the CDR3 is 18 residues. Unmatched junction bases numbered 21, after V lost 5 bases and J lost 5 bases. Per the germline V gene, CDR1 is SQVTM and CDR2 is ANQGSEA. The CDR3 loop reads CSVTSGTSFQSSADEQYF. The CDR3, as DNA: TGCAGCGTTACTAGCGGGACATCTTTTCAATCATCAGCAGACGAGCAGTACTTC.

The rearrangement uses TRBV11-2 and TRBJ1-5; TRBD1 matches at 8 bases. The CDR3 loop spans 19 amino acids. The V segment lost 4 bases and the J segment 0 bases; nucleotides outside the gene matches: 14. Germline V gene sequence: CDR1 SGHAT, CDR2 FQNNGV. CDR3 loop: CASSSAQWGQEYSNQPQHF. The CDR3 DNA follows: TGTGCCAGCAGCTCGGCGCAGTGGGGACAGGAGTATAGCAATCAGCCCCAGCATTTT.

This clonotype was seen at least ten times. One junction end does not reproduce the germline sequence, and a read error may be involved. The chain has TRBV2 and TRBJ1-3, with 9 nucleotides matching TRBD1. This CDR3 contains 10 residues. Germline V gene data show CDR1 as SNHLY and CDR2 as FYNNEI. The CDR3 nucleotides read TGTGCCAGCAGGGGACAGGGAGGAAATTTT. Protein: CASRGQGGNF.

This chain uses TRBV29-1 with TRBJ2-5; 7 bases fit TRBD1. In germline, CDR1 is SQVTM, CDR2 ANQGSEA. This CDR3 comprises 13 residues. After removal of 8 bases from V and 4 bases from J, the junction contained 10 bases not matched to a gene. The CDR3 protein is CSSPTGEAETQYF. The CDR3 DNA sequence: TGCAGCAGTCCCACAGGGGAAGCAGAGACCCAGTACTTC.

This clonotype was picked up a small number of times. The V call is TRBV12-3 or TRBV12-4, the J call TRBJ1-1; 7 nucleotides agree with TRBD1. This CDR3 is built from 15 residues. With V trimmed by 5 bases and J by 7 bases, 13 bases remained unmatched. The CDR3 loop reads CASSEDGRGSDEAFF. CDR3 nucleotides: TGTGCCAGCAGTGAGGATGGCAGGGGGTCGGATGAAGCTTTCTTT.

This clonotype was seen at least ten times. The chain uses TRBV5-1 and TRBJ1-1; 12 bases fit TRBD1. The CDR3 is 17 residues long. Germline loops: CDR1 SGHRS, CDR2 YFSETQ. Trimming removed 4 bases from V and 4 bases from J; junction bases left unmatched: 11. The chain's CDR3 is CASSLWGQGARGTEAFF. CDR3 in DNA: TGCGCCAGCAGCCTTTGGGGACAGGGGGCGCGGGGCACTGAAGCTTTCTTT.

This clonotype was seen many times. The chain combines TRBV14 with TRBJ1-1; D is possibly TRBD1 (5 bases). The germline V gene encodes CDR1 SGHDN and CDR2 FVKESK. The CDR3 totals 14 residues. V was trimmed by 4 bases and J by 7 bases, leaving 16 bases between them. The CDR3 reads CASSRIGGINEAFF. The CDR3 bases are TGTGCCAGCAGCCGAATCGGGGGGATCAATGAAGCTTTCTTT.

V gene TRBV29-1 combines with J gene TRBJ1-1; no clear D gene. Germline CDR1 and CDR2: SQVTM and ANQGSEA. The CDR3 has 13 amino acids. With 4 bases removed from V and 3 bases from J, the gap between germline ends came to 12 bases. In DNA form, the CDR3 reads TGCAGCGTTGCCAGCACCGATGACACTGAAGCTTTCTTT. This codes for CSVASTDDTEAFF. The entire variable domain, with the rest obtained from reference TRBV29-1 and TRBJ1-1, is as follows: SAVISQKPSRDICQRGTSLTIQCQVDSQVTMMFWYRQQPGQSLTLIATANQGSEATYESGFVIDKFPISRPNLTFSTLTVSNMSPEDSSIYLCSVASTDDTEAFFGQGTRLTVV.

This clonotype was recorded at least ten times. The chain couples TRBV3-1 to TRBJ1-1; D is ambiguous. The ends were cut back, 0 bases at V and 0 bases at J, with 11 bases in the middle. The CDR3 totals 16 residues. Germline V CDR1 and CDR2: LGHDT, YNNKEL (reference sequence). In nucleotides, the CDR3 is TGTGCCAGCAGCCAAGATGGAGTGACGGTGAACACTGAAGCTTTCTTT. It encodes CASSQDGVTVNTEAFF.

The rearrangement joins TRBV29-1 to TRBJ1-4, with TRBD1 matching 10 bases. The V segment lost 8 bases and the J segment 6 bases; nucleotides outside the gene matches: 6. Germline CDR1 and CDR2: SQVTM and ANQGSEA. CDR3 length: 13 amino acids. CDR3 residues: CSSTGQGDEKLFF. Here the CDR3 DNA reads TGCAGCTCAACCGGACAGGGGGATGAAAAACTGTTTTTT.

Many counts were recorded for this clonotype. This rearrangement joins TRBV5-1 to TRBJ2-2, with a tentative D call TRBD2 (6 bases). Germline V gene data show CDR1 as SGHRS and CDR2 as YFSETQ. Between the trimmed V and J ends, which lost 0 bases and 1 base, there was a span of 10 bases. This CDR3 is built from 16 residues. In DNA form, the CDR3 reads TGCGCCAGCAGCTTGGATCCAGCGGGGAACACCGGGGAGCTGTTTTTT. Its translation: CASSLDPAGNTGELFF.